This TCR beta chain was documented in a study of Ad26.COV2.S vaccination and SARS-CoV-2 variants. With respect to this clone: Its specificity is not known.

Treatment meaning: approximately 18 received Ad26.COV2.S at low or high dose, single or two shots; about five received placebo; per-sample allocation not given. Collection of samples fell on day 63 after the first vaccine or placebo injection. Donation was by an adult aged 18-55 years who was in Boston. Libraries were prepared by immunoSEQ multiplex PCR; TCRdb keeps only in-frame clonotypes and omits some of them. The sample lists about 680,000 clones; around 90% were seen once. Points from the study as a whole: Substantial response breadth was reportedly seen for spike-specific CD8+ and CD4+ T cells after vaccination. Overall T cell responses may have been underestimated by the analyses of TCR breadth and depth.

This sample comprised peripheral blood, obtained in a trial of Ad26.COV2.S vaccine versus placebo. This clonotype was obtained from a person aged 18 to 65 who received the Ad26.COV2.S COVID-19 vaccine or a placebo.

DNA of the CDR3: TGCGCCAGCAGCCAAGAAAACCCTAGCACAGATACGCAGTATTTT. Translation: CASSQENPSTDTQYF. V usage is TRBV4-1 and J usage is TRBJ2-3; D is undetermined. Trimming removed 0 bases at V and 0 bases at J, with 7 bases between. The CDR3 runs 15 residues. The germline V gene encodes CDR1 MGHRA and CDR2 YSYEKL.